This T cell receptor beta chain originates from a study of OX40 agonist ivuxolimab in advanced cancers. Study at large: Males comprised 82.7% of the group, whose mean age was roughly 64 years (range about 23 to 80). There were three patients with partial responses, one having hepatocellular carcinoma and two cutaneous melanoma. Overall study results and limits: At 0.1 to 3.0 mg/kg and by week 6, CD4+ and CD8+ T cells in the blood had expanded clonally.

The data were produced by immunoSEQ multiplex PCR, yet TCRdb's version contains in-frame clones alone and is incomplete. The sample has 60,000 to 85,000 clones, around four fifths seen once. The V end lost 4 bases, the J end lost 4 bases, and 10 bases lay between the germline ends. Germline V gives CDR1 SGHAT, CDR2 FQNNGV. This CDR3 spans 13 amino acids. The timepoints at which blood was sampled were baseline, cycle 4 day 1, and cycle 7 day 1. With respect to this clone: Its matching antigen is unknown.

This receptor was identified in an adult with an advanced solid tumor such as melanoma, head and neck, liver or kidney cancer. The source material was CD4+ or CD8+ T cells sorted from blood, sampled in a trial of the OX40 agonist ivuxolimab. The chain recombines TRBV11-2 with TRBJ1-1, with a tentative D call TRBD1 (6 bases). CDR3 sequence: CASSSQGGTEAFF. CDR3 nucleotides: TGTGCCAGCAGCTCACAGGGTGGCACTGAAGCTTTCTTT.